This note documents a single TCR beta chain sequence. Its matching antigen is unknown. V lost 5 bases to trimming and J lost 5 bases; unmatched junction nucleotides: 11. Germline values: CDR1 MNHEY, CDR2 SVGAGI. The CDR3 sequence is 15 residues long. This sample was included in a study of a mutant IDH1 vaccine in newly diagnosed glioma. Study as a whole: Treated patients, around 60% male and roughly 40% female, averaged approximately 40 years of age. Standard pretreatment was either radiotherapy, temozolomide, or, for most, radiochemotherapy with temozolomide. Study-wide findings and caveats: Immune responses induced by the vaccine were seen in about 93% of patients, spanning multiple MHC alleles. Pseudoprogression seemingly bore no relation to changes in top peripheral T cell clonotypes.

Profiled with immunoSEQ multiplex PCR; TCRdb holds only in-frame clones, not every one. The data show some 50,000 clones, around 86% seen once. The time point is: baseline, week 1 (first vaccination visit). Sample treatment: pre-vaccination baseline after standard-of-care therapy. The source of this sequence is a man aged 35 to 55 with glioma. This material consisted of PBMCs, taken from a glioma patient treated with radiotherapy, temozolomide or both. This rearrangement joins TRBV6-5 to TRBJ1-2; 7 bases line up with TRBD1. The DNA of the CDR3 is TGTGCCAGCAGTCGGACGACAGGGATCGGGTATGGCTACACCTTC. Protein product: CASSRTTGIGYGYTF.